What follows is one T cell receptor (beta chain) and its context. No antigen is known for it. Base qualities were left out, and no much larger clone turns up one base away. The data stem from a study of T cells in Graves' hyperthyroidism and ophthalmopathy (dated by TCRdb to between 2018 and 2021). Some background on the complete study: Peripheral blood samples were taken at initial diagnosis, before any treatment was given. In addition, the study compared T-cell repertoires in thyroid tissue and in blood from roughly 6 Graves' hyperthyroidism patients. TCR Vbeta CDR3 sequencing of 120 to 150 peripheral blood samples (approximately 44 ophthalmopathy, approximately 80 hyperthyroidism and roughly 17 progressor patients) is reported in the paper. TCR V-J signatures able to tell the groups apart were searched for in a discovery cohort of approximately 95 patients, of whom more than 40 had Graves' ophthalmopathy and around 56 had stable Graves' hyperthyroidism. For training and testing, the roughly 100 patients in the discovery cohort were randomly divided in a 7:3 ratio. Following sampling, methimazole starting at 30 mg daily was given to hyperthyroidism patients, and high-dose intravenous methylprednisolone was given to ophthalmopathy patients. An independent validation cohort of under 20 hyperthyroidism patients and 17 patients who later progressed to ophthalmopathy tested prospective prediction of ophthalmopathy. Results the study describes overall, beyond this receptor: In validation, the model predicted progression to ophthalmopathy with roughly 70% sensitivity and less than 75% specificity, a median of roughly seven months before onset. A model built on a 13 V-J signature distinguished ophthalmopathy from stable hyperthyroidism, reaching 85% to 90% sensitivity and under 84% specificity in cross-validation and 80%/75% in testing. Most expanded thyroid clonotypes (frequency above 0.001) were also detected in blood, a finding suggesting that blood repertoires may reflect thyroid immune responses. Sample size was not statistically predetermined, and blinding of investigators to group allocation was not performed.

Moderately to severely active disease, a Clinical Activity Score of at least 3, a NOSPECS grade of at least 4, and a duration under 3 months were present in ophthalmopathy patients. Any patient with an uncontrolled infection, another autoimmune disease, pregnancy or lactation was excluded. Clinical symptoms, serum thyroxine and TRAb, thyroid ultrasound, and orbital computed tomography formed the basis for the diagnoses. PBMCs were separated from under 12 ml of fresh peripheral blood using Ficoll-Paque density gradient centrifugation. Total RNA was extracted with Trizol reagent, and quality was checked on an Agilent 2100 Bioanalyzer. The CDR1 and CDR2 encoded by the germline V gene are MNHEY and SVGEGT. Trimming takes 0 bases off V and 7 bases off J; junction bases not matched to a gene: 2. Counted from cysteine to phenylalanine, this CDR3 has 14 amino acids. Only CDR3 DNA remains: 42 bases, in frame from the first base.

Amplification of TCR beta CDR3 regions was carried out from RNA transcripts. A first-round RT-PCR of the TCR CDR3 used the HTBI primer set with the Qiagen OneStep RT-PCR kit. A second multiplex PCR round built the libraries, followed by size selection and purification. Libraries were sequenced paired-end with 100 bp reads on an Illumina HiSeq2000. On the authors' methods: SOAPnuke was used to process the raw data, throwing out any read that contained adapters or uncalled bases, had a mean Phred below 15, or lacked an exact constant-primer or identifier match. High-quality paired reads were merged with COPE v1.2.5, and unique nucleotide sequences were defined as clonotypes. MiTCR v1.1 was used to align the clonotypes against IMGT TRBV, TRBD and TRBJ reference segments. The analysis included only V-J combinations with a frequency above 0.0001, which together covered 98% to 99.2% of the repertoires. A TCS score was defined as the ratio of F50 (clonal expansion) to E x V (chaos), with BLOSUM62-based TCRdist applied between CDR3 peptides within each V-J. Welch's t-statistics and random forest reduced 500 to 550 V-J features to roughly 13, which were used in a naive Bayes classifier (R e1071). Starting from the raw public reads, TCRdb applied fastp trimming at Q25, assembled clones with MiXCR and retained in-frame beta chains. Every entry covers one CDR3 protein and lists the most common genes and DNA from its rows. These V and J calls are TCRdb output, not the study's own analysis. In this sample the table shows 620,000 or so distinct CDR3 sequences, approximately 15% of which occur a single time. The biggest ten clones account for approximately 12% of the sample.

The sequencing sample was made of blood. The chain uses TRBV6-2 or TRBV6-3 and TRBJ2-7; TRBD2 agrees with 11 junctional bases. The source is a woman aged 45 to 65 with Graves' ophthalmopathy. CDR3 loop: CASSYSSSGREQYF. The nucleotide sequence is TGTGCCAGCAGTTACTCGTCTAGCGGGAGGGAGCAGTACTTC.